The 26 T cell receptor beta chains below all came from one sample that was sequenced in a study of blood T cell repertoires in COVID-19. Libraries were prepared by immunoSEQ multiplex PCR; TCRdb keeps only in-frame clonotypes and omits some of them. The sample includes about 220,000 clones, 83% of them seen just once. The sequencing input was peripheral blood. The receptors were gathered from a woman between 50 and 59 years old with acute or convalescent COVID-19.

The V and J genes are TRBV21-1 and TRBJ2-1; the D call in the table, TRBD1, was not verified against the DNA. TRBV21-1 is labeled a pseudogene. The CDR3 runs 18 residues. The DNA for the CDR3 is TGTGCCAGCAGCAAAGAAAGTATCCCGGCAGGGGAGAGCAATGAGCAGTTCTTC. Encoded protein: CASSKESIPAGESNEQFF.

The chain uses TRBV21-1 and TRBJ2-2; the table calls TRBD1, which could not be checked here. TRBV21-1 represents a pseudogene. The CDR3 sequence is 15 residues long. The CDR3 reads CASSIGTGPTGELFF. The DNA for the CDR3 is TGTGCCAGCAGCATTGGGACAGGTCCCACCGGGGAGCTGTTTTTT.

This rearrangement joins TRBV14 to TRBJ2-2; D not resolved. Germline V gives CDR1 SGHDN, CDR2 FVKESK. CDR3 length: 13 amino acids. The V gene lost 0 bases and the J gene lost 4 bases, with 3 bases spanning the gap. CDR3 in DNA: TGTGCCAGCAGCCAAGACCTCACCGGGGAGCTGTTTTTT. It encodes CASSQDLTGELFF.

The CDR3 bases are TGTGCCAGCAGCACCCCGACTAGCCCAGATACGCAGTATTTT. Translated, it gives CASSTPTSPDTQYF. The chain joins TRBV7-2 to TRBJ2-3; 7 bases are shared with TRBD2. Per the germline V gene, CDR1 is SGHTA and CDR2 is FQGNSA. This CDR3 is built from 14 residues. V lost 5 bases and J lost 4; bases outside the gene matches: 6. Full variable domain (rest looked up from reference TRBV7-2 and TRBJ2-3): GAGVSQSPSNKVTEKGKDVELRCDPISGHTALYWYRQSLGQGLEFLIYFQGNSAPDKSGLPSDRFSAERTGGSVSTLTIQRTQQEDSAVYLCASSTPTSPDTQYFGPGTRLTVL.

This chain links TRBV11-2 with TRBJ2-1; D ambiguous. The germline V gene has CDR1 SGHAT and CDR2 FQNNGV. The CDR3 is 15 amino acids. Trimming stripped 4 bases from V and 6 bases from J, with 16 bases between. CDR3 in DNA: TGTGCCAGCAGCTCCCGGTGGGCCCCCAGCAATGAGCAGTTCTTC. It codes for CASSSRWAPSNEQFF.

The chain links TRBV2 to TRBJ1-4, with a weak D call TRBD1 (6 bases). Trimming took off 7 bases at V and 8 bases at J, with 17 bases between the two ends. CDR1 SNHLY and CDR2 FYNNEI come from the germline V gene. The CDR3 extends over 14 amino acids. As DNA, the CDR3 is TGTGCCAGCACCAGGGGAGGGTCCGAAGAAAAACTGTTTTTT. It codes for CASTRGGSEEKLFF. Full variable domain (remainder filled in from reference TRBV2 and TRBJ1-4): EPEVTQTPSHQVTQMGQEVILRCVPISNHLYFYWYRQILGQKVEFLVSFYNNEISEKSEIFDDQFSVERPDGSNFTLKIRSTKLEDSAMYFCASTRGGSEEKLFFGSGTQLSVL.

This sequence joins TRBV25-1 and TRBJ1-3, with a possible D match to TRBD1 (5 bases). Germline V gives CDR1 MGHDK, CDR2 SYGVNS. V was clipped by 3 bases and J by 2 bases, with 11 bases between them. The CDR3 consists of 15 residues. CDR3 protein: CASSDPRGPGNTIYF. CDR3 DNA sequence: TGTGCCAGCAGTGACCCTAGGGGTCCTGGAAACACCATATATTTT.

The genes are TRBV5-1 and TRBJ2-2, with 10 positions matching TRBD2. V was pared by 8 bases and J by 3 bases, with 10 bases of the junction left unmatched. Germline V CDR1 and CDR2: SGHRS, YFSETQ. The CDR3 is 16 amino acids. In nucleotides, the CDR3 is TGCGCCAGTTCGTCAGCGGGAGGGAGCGACACCGGGGAGCTGTTTTTT. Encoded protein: CASSSAGGSDTGELFF.

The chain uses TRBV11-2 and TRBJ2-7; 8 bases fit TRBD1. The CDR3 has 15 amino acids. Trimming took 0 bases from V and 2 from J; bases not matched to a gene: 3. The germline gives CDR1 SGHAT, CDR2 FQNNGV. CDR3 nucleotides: TGTGCCAGCAGCTTAGATCCAGGGGGCACCTACGAGCAGTACTTC. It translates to CASSLDPGGTYEQYF.

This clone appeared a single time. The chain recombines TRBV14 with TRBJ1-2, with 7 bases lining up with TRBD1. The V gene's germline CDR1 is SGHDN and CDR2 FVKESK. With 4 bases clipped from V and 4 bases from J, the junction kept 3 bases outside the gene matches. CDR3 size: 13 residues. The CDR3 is CASSRTGAYGYTF. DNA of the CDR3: TGTGCCAGCAGCCGGACAGGCGCCTATGGCTACACCTTC.

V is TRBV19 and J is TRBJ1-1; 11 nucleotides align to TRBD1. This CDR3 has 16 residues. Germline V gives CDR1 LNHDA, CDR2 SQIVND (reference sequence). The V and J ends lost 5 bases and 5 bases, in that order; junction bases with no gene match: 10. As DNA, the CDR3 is TGTGCCAGTAGTCACCAGCCGGGACAGGGGGTGACTGAAGCTTTCTTT. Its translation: CASSHQPGQGVTEAFF.

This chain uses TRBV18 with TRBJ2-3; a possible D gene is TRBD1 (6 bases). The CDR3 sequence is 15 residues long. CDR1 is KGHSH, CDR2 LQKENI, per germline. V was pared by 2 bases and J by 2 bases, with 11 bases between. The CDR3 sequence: CASSPGTTFTDTQYF. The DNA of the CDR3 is TGTGCCAGCTCACCAGGGACAACCTTCACAGATACGCAGTATTTT.

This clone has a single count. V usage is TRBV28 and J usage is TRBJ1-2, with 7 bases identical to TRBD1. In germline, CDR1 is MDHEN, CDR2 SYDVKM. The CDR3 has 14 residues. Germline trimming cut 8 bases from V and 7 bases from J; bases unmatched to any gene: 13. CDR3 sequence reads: CASRDSRPTGGYTF. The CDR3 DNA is TGTGCCAGCCGGGACAGCCGACCCACGGGTGGCTACACCTTC.

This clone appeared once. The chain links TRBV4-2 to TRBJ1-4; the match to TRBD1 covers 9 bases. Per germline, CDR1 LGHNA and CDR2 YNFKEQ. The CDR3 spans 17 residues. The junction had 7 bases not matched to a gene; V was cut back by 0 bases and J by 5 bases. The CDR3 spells CASSQEGPGTGNEKLFF. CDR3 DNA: TGTGCCAGCAGCCAAGAAGGGCCCGGGACAGGGAATGAAAAACTGTTTTTT.

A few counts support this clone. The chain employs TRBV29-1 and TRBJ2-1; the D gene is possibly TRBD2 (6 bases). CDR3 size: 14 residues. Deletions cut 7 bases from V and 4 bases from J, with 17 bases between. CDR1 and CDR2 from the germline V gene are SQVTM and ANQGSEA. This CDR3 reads CSAPGLRSYNEQFF. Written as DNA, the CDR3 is TGCAGCGCGCCGGGACTCAGATCTTACAATGAGCAGTTCTTC.

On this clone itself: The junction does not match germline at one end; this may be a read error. Here the CDR3 reads CSANTGTKICF. In DNA, the CDR3 is TGCAGTGCCAACACCGGGACTAAAATCTGTTTT. The chain couples TRBV20-1 to TRBJ2-3; 7 bases fit TRBD2. Germline CDR1 and CDR2: DFQATT and SNEGSKA (reference sequence). This CDR3 region has 11 residues.

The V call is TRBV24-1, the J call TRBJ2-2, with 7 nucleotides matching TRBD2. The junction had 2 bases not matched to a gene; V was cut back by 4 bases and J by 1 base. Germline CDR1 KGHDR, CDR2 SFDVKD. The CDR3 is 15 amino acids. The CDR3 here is CATSESGVNTGELFF. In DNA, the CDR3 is TGTGCCACCAGTGAGAGCGGGGTGAACACCGGGGAGCTGTTTTTT.

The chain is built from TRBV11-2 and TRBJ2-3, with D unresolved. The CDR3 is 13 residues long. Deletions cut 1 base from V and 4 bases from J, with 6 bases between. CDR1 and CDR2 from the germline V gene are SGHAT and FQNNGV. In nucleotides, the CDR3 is TGTGCCAGCAGCTTAGGAGGTGCAGATACGCAGTATTTT. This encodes CASSLGGADTQYF.

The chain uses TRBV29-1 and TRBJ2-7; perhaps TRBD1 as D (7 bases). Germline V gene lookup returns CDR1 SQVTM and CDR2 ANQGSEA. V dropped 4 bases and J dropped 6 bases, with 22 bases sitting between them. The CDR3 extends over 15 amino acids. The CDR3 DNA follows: TGCAGCGTTGGCGTGGGAAACGCAGGGGGGATCGAGCAGTACTTC. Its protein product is CSVGVGNAGGIEQYF.

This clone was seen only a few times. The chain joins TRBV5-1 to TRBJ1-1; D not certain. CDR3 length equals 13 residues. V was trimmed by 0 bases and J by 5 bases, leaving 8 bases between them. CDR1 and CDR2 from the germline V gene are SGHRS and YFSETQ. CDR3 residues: CASSLGRGTEAFF. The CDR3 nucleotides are TGCGCCAGCAGCTTGGGAAGAGGTACTGAAGCTTTCTTT.

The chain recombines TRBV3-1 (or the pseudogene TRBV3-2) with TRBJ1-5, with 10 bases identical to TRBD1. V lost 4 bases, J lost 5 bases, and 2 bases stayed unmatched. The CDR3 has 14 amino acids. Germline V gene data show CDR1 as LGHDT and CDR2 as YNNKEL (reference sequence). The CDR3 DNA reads TGTGCCAGCAGCCGCGGGACAGGGGATCAGCCCCAGCATTTT. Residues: CASSRGTGDQPQHF.

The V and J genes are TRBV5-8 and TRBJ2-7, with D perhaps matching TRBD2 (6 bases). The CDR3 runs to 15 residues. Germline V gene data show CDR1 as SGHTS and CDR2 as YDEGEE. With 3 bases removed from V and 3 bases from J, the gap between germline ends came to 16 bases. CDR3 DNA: TGTGCCAGCAGCTCGGTGCCGGGACTCCTCTACGAGCAGTACTTC. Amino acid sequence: CASSSVPGLLYEQYF.

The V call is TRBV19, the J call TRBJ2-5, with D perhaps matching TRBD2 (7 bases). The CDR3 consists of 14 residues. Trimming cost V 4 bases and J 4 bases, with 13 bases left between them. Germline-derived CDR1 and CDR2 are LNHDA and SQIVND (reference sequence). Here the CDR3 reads CASSTDAGAETQYF. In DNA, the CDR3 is TGTGCCAGTAGTACAGACGCGGGGGCAGAGACCCAGTACTTC.

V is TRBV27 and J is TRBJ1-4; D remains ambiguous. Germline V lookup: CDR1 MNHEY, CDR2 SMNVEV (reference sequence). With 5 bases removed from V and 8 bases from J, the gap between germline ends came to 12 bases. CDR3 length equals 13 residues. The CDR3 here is CASSIRTGEKLFF. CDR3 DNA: TGTGCCAGCAGTATCCGGACGGGGGAAAAACTGTTTTTT.

The CDR3 DNA sequence: TGTGCCAGTAGTCGAGTACAGGGGGCGGACTACAATGAGCAGTTCTTC. Protein sequence: CASSRVQGADYNEQFF. The chain links TRBV19 to TRBJ2-1; 9 nucleotides line up with TRBD1. This CDR3 region has 16 residues. Germline-derived CDR1 and CDR2 are LNHDA and SQIVND (reference sequence). With 5 bases clipped from V and 3 bases from J, the junction kept 8 bases outside the gene matches.

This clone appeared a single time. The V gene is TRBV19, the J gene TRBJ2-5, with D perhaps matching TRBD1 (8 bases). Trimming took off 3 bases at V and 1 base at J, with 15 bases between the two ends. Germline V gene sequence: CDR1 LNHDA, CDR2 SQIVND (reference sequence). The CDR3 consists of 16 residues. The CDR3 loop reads CASSMNRGGGQETQYF. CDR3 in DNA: TGTGCCAGTAGTATGAACAGGGGGGGCGGCCAAGAGACCCAGTACTTC.